This T cell receptor (beta chain) appears in the sequencing data of a study of blood T cells in healthy people across ages. A sample-barcoded 5' primer and a J-beta primer mix were used in a second PCR of about 7 to 11 cycles. TCRdb reprocessed the 5' RACE reads with MiXCR, giving one entry per CDR3 protein. The table includes a few hundred thousand distinct CDR3 sequences, roughly half detected once. Germline V gene lookup returns CDR1 SGDLS and CDR2 YYNGEE. The CDR3 totals 16 residues. V dropped 3 bases and J dropped 4; count of bases not matched to a gene: 6. The study, taken as a whole, reports: Age advanced and TCR beta diversity per million T cells fell, roughly linearly.

As for this clonotype: Its specificity is not known.

The chain carries TRBV9 and TRBJ2-1, with 11 bases fitting TRBD2. The sample taken for sequencing was blood. The sequence was collected from a man aged 55 to 70 in good health. The CDR3 region is CASSEIAGGSYNEQFF. The CDR3 nucleotides read TGTGCCAGCAGCGAAATAGCGGGGGGGTCTTACAATGAGCAGTTCTTC.